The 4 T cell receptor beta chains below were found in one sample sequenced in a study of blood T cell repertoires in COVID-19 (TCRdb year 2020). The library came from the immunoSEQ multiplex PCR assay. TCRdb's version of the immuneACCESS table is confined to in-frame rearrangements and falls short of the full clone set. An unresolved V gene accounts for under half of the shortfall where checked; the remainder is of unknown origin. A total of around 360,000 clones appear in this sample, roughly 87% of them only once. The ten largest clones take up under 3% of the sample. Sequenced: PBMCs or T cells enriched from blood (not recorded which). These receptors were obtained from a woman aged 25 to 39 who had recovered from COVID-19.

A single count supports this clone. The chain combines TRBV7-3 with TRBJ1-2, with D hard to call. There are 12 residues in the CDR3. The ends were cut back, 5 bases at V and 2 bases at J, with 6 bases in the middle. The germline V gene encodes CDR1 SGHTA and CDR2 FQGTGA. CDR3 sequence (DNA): TGTGCCAGCAGCACGAGAAACTATGGCTACACCTTC. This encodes CASSTRNYGYTF.

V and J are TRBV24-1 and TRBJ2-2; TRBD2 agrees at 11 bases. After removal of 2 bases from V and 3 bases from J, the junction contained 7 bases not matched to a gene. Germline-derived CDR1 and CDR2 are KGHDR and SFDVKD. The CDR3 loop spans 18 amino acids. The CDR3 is CATSDSSGGSLYTGELFF. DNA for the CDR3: TGTGCCACCAGTGATTCTAGCGGGGGGTCCTTGTACACCGGGGAGCTGTTTTTT.

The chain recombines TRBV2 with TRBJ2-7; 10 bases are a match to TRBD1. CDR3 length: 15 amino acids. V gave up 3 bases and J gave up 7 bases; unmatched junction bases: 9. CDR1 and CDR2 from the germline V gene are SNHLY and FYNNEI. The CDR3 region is CASSEMGQGSLEQYF. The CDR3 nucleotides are TGTGCCAGCAGTGAGATGGGACAGGGGTCTTTGGAGCAGTACTTC.

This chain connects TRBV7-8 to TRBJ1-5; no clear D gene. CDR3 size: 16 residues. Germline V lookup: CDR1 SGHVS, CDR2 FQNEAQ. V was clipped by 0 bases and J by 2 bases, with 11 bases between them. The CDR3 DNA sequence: TGTGCCAGCAGCTTAGCGAGGGTCACGGGCAATCAGCCCCAGCATTTT. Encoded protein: CASSLARVTGNQPQHF.